This record covers a single T cell receptor beta chain. The antigen remains undetermined. The CDR3 is 15 residues long. V was shortened by 6 bases and J by 4 bases, with 15 bases between the two germline ends. Germline V gene lookup returns CDR1 MNHEY and CDR2 SVGAGI. These data come from a study of T cell responses to AZD1222 COVID-19 vaccine. The assay was immunoSEQ multiplex PCR, and TCRdb's table has in-frame clones only and misses some. The sample has about 110,000 clones, over 80% seen once; the top ten hold around 5.9%. Study results and caveats: CD4 TCRs covered the whole spike, strongest at regions 160-218 and 743-854.

The rearrangement links TRBV6-5 to TRBJ2-2; maybe TRBD2 (5 bases). This clonotype originated in an adult who received the AZD1222 COVID-19 vaccine. Sample: peripheral blood, taken 28 days after the second AZD1222 dose. CDR3 DNA sequence: TGTGCCAGCAGGGTAGTGAGGGCGGGCACCGGGGAGCTGTTTTTT. This encodes CASRVVRAGTGELFF.